This TCR beta chain was found in a study of T cells after yellow fever vaccination. As for the study in general: Preparation used SMART-Seq v4 Ultra Low Input for the low-cell-number fractions. Regarding the study as a whole: Post-booster repertoires again held most primary-vaccination clones (approximately 96% CD4, roughly 90% CD8). Abundant bulk-derived clonotypes could contaminate FACS-sorted repertoires.

Using its own MiXCR run on the 5' RACE reads, TCRdb lists one record per CDR3 protein. The data contain about 500,000 distinct CDR3 sequences, 17% of them singletons. Trimming removed 5 bases at V and 5 bases at J, with 13 bases between. Germline V gene sequence: CDR1 SQVTM, CDR2 ANQGSEA. The CDR3 covers 13 residues. Remarks on this clonotype: The antigen is not known.

The source of this sequence is a man aged 18 to 29 who received the YFV17D yellow fever vaccine. The chain carries TRBV29-1 and TRBJ2-1; no clear D gene. Sequencing was performed on PBMCs, taken 5 to 6 days after the first yellow fever vaccination. The chain's CDR3 is CSVSVAADNEQFF. DNA of the CDR3: TGCAGCGTTTCGGTAGCAGCTGACAATGAGCAGTTCTTC.